This T cell receptor beta chain comes out of a study of cytomegalovirus exposure and HLA in healthy donors. PCR was performed using 60 Vbeta and 13 Jbeta primers. Clones were read by immunoSEQ multiplex PCR, and TCRdb kept only the in-frame ones, dropping some. The profile shows about 120,000 clones, 60% to 85% of them singletons. Findings and limits, study-wide: Common viral pathogens (according to a later analysis) appeared linked to several of the most significant clusters. The study carried out a later analysis of TCR beta sequences. It associated around 17,000 of them with specific HLA alleles at a false discovery rate of 0.05.

The donors comprised healthy bone marrow donors. This clone has a handful of counts. Its specificity is not known. The sequenced sample was PBMCs. The clonotype was recovered from a woman in her forties in good health and CMV-seropositive.

For the CDR3, the DNA is TGCGCCAGCAGTTCCGGGACAGGAATTAGCTCCTACGAGCAGTACTTC. Its protein product is CASSSGTGISSYEQYF. V and J are TRBV5-1 and TRBJ2-7; 8 nucleotides agree with TRBD1. The junction had 10 bases not matched to a gene; V was cut back by 5 bases and J by 0 bases. This CDR3 is built from 16 residues. Per the germline V gene, CDR1 is SGHRS and CDR2 is YFSETQ.